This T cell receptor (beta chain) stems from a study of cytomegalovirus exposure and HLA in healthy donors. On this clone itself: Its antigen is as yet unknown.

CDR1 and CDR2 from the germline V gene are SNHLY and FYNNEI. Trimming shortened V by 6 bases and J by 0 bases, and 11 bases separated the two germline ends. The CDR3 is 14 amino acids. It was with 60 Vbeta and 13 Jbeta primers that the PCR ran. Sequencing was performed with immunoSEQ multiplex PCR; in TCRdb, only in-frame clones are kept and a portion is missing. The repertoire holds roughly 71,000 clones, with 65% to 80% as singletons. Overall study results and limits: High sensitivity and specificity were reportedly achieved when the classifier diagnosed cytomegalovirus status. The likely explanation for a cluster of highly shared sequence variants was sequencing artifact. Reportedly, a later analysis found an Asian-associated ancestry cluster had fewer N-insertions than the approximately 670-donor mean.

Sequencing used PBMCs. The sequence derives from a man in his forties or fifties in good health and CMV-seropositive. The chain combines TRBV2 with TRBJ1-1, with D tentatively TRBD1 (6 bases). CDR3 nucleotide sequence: TGTGCCAGCAGGGAGGACAGACTGAACACTGAAGCTTTCTTT. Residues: CASREDRLNTEAFF.